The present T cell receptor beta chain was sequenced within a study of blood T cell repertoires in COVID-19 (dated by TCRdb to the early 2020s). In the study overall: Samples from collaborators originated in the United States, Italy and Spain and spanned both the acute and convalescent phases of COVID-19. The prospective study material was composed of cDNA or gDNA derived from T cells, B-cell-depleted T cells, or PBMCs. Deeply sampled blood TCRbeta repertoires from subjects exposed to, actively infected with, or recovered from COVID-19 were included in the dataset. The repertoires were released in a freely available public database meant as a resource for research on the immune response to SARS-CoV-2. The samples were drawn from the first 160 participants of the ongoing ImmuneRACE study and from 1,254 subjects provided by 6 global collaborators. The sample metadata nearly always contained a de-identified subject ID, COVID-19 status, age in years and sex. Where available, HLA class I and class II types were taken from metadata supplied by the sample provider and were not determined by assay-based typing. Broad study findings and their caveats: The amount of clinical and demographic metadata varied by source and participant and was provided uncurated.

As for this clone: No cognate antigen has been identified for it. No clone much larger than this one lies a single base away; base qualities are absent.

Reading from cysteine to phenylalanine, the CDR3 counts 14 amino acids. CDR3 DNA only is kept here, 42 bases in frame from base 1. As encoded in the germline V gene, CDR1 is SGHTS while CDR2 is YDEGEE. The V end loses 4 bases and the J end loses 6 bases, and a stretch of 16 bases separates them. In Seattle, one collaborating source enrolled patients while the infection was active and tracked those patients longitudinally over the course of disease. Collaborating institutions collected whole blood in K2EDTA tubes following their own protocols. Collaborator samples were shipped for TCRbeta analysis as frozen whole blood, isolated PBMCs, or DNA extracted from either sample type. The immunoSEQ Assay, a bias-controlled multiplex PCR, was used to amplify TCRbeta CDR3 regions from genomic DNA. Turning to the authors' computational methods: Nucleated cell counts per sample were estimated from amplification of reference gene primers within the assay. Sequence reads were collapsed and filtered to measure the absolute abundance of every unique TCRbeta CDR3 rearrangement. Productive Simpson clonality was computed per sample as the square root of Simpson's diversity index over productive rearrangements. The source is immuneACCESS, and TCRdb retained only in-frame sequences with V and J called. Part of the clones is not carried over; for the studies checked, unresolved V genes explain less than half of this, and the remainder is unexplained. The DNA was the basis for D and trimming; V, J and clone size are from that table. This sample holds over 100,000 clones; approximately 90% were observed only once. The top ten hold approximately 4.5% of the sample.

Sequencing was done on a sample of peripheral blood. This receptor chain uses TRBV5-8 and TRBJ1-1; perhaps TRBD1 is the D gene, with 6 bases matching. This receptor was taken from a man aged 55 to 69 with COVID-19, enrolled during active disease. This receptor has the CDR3 CASSPTTGIPEAFF. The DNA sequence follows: TGTGCCAGCAGCCCCACTACAGGGATCCCTGAAGCTTTCTTT.